This T cell receptor (beta chain) was observed in a study of graft-versus-host responses after intestinal transplantation. Study observations and caveats: Individuals who had graft-donor T cell macrochimerism had allografts that showed high graft-versus-host to host-versus-graft clonal ratios. Maximum circulating GvH clone levels tracked with early post-transplant HvG decreases.

The table came from immunoSEQ multiplex PCR; TCRdb's copy has only in-frame clones and leaves some out. The sample has some 18,000 clones, 90% seen once. About this clone: Antigen unknown. A read error may produce the germline difference seen at one junction end.

This CDR3 has 16 amino acids. Germline loops: CDR1 SSHAT, CDR2 FNYEAQ (reference sequence). The sequence was obtained from a human patient who received an intestinal transplant, so some T cells may come from the graft donor. The rearrangement links TRBV7-7 to TRBJ2-1; D is undetermined. The sequencing used PBMCs, collected 350 to 400 days after transplant. In nucleotides, the CDR3 is TGTGCTAGCAGCTTAAGTGTTGGCGCCTCCTACAATGAGCAGTTCTTC. It encodes CASSLSVGASYNEQFF.